A selection of T cell receptor beta chains follows, all from one sample in a study of regulatory T cells in long-lasting Graves disease. TCRdb recomputed calls from the multiplex PCR reads with MiXCR, one row per CDR3 protein. The repertoire holds hundreds of thousands of distinct CDR3 sequences, with 15% to 20% as singletons. This sample was also put to use in a study of T cells in Graves' hyperthyroidism and ophthalmopathy.

This sample comprised peripheral blood mononuclear cells (PBMCs), obtained at new diagnosis, from a patient treated with antithyroid drugs. The receptors stem from a woman aged 35 to 59 with Graves disease. Both conserved end residues are trimmed from each CDR3.

j_call v_call cdr3_aa
TRBJ2-2 TRBV30 AWSVLGGELF
TRBJ1-1 TRBV28 ASSKSGYSGTEAF
TRBJ2-2 TRBV12-3/TRBV12-4 ASSSWTSGGHHGELF
TRBJ2-7 TRBV5-4 ASSLQGVSSYEQY
TRBJ1-2 TRBV4-1 ASSQPTVTNYGYT
TRBJ1-2 TRBV4-1 ASSQDTRQGRLNYGYT
TRBJ1-1 TRBV6-1 ASSMGPTVFF
TRBJ2-7 TRBV6-5 ASSSILDRVRSYEQY
TRBJ1-5 TRBV5-1 ASSFGNADQPQH
TRBJ1-1 TRBV6-2/TRBV6-3 ASSYSRRWQQGGTEAF
TRBJ2-5 TRBV9 ASSVGGRLGETQY
TRBJ2-4 TRBV20-1 SAYSGGASKNIQY
TRBJ2-3 TRBV18 ASSPVLAGEDTQY
TRBJ2-3 TRBV5-1 ASSLAALAGASTDTQY
TRBJ2-3 TRBV6-1 ASSPRGSGSTDTQY
TRBJ1-5 TRBV5-5 ASSSGGGAYSNQPQH
TRBJ2-1 TRBV5-1 ASSFRGGADNEQF
TRBJ2-2 TRBV15 ATSARTGNTGELF
TRBJ1-4 TRBV18 ASSPRQSNEKLF
TRBJ1-3 TRBV10-3 AISTPGVSGNTIY
TRBJ2-3 TRBV19 ASKDAGGYTDTQY
TRBJ1-1 TRBV3-1 ASSLNMNTEAF